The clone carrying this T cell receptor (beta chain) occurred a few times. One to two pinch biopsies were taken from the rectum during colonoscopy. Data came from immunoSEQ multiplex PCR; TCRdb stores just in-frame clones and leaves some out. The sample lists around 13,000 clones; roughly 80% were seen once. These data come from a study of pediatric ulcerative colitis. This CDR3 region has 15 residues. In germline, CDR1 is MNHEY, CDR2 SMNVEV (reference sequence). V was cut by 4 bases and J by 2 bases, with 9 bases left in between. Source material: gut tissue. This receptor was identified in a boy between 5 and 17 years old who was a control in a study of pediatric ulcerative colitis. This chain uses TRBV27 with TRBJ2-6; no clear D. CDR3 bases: TGTGCCAGCAGTTCTGTGGCGGCTGGGGCCAACGTCCTGACTTTC. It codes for CASSSVAAGANVLTF.